This T cell receptor beta chain stems from a study of blood T cell repertoires in COVID-19 (dated by TCRdb to the early 2020s). Describing the broader study: Collaborator samples came from the United States, Italy and Spain and covered acute and convalescent phases of COVID-19. The material from the prospective study consisted of cDNA or gDNA derived from T cells, B-cell-depleted T cells, or PBMCs. Subjects who had been exposed to COVID-19, were actively infected with it, or had recovered from it provided the deeply sampled blood TCRbeta repertoires that made up the dataset. The repertoires were made available in a free public database intended to serve as a resource for research on the immune response to SARS-CoV-2. Samples came from the ongoing ImmuneRACE study (first 160 participants) plus 1,254 subjects from 6 global collaborators. A de-identified subject ID, COVID-19 status, age in years and sex were almost always included in the sample metadata. Where HLA class I and class II types were available, the types were taken from metadata supplied by the sample provider, not from assay-based typing. The paper's findings and limits, for the study overall: The quantity of clinical and demographic metadata differed by source and by participant and was supplied without curation.

With respect to this clone: Its antigen has not been determined. The input lacks base qualities; no much larger clone sits a single base away.

Participants in the prospective study were enrolled through a virtual design, were aged roughly 18 to 90 years, and lived in roughly 24 United States geographic areas. To assign participants to cohorts, the prospective study relied on clinical history that participants themselves reported in a screening survey and a study questionnaire. In the prospective study, mobile phlebotomists collected whole blood, serum and a nasopharyngeal or oropharyngeal swab from each participant. Prospective study participants could optionally give additional blood draws and questionnaires over an approximately two-month period. Before DNA extraction, prospective study blood samples were shipped either frozen or at room temperature. Germline trimming amounts to 6 bases on V and 0 bases on J, with 4 as the count of junction bases outside the gene matches. There are 14 amino acids in the CDR3, from cysteine to phenylalanine inclusive. Only CDR3 DNA remains: 42 bases, in frame from the first base. CDR1 SNHLY and CDR2 FYNNEI are derived from the germline V gene.

TCRbeta CDR3 regions were amplified from genomic DNA using the immunoSEQ Assay, a bias-controlled multiplex PCR. The authors' pipeline ran thus. The number of nucleated cells in each sample was estimated from the amplification of reference gene primers within the assay. Sequence reads were collapsed and filtered to measure the absolute abundance of every unique TCRbeta CDR3 rearrangement. For each sample, productive Simpson clonality was calculated as the square root of Simpson's diversity index across productive rearrangements. The table comes from immuneACCESS by way of TCRdb, which keeps in-frame sequences with V and J called. Part of the clones is missing from these tables; in studies checked, under half for an unresolved V gene and the rest for unknown reasons. V, J and clone size derive from that table, while D and trimming were established from the DNA sequence. Counted in this sample were some 290,000 clones; approximately 91% of them appeared once. The biggest ten clones account for 2.3% of the sample.

This sequence originates from a woman in her thirties or forties with acute COVID-19. This chain is built from TRBV2 and TRBJ1-1, and TRBD1 aligns with 7 junction nucleotides. Sequenced: PBMCs or T cells enriched from blood (not recorded which). The sequence in DNA is TGTGCCAGCAGGCCGACAGGGTTGAACACTGAAGCTTTCTTT. Translated, it reads CASRPTGLNTEAFF.